These 18 T cell receptor beta chains were all obtained from the same sample, sequenced in a study of shared clonotypes between healthy human individuals. Terminally differentiated effector memory CD45RA+ cells were excluded from the naive CD8 cells, which were CD45RO-negative and positively selected for CCR7. TCRdb keeps only in-frame clones here, not all; method: immunoSEQ multiplex PCR. The profile shows roughly 2,000,000 clones, over 85% of them singletons. Sequencing was done on a sample of naive CD8+ T cells from PBMCs. These receptor sequences come from a man between 18 and 29 years old in good health. Some clones in this sample may be carry-over from other donors' samples.

The rearrangement links TRBV5-1 to TRBJ2-7; a weak D match, TRBD2 (6 bases). CDR1 is SGHRS and CDR2 is YFSETQ in the germline V gene. The CDR3 length is 13 residues. Trimming pared 6 bases from V and 1 base from J, leaving 11 bases between. The CDR3 DNA reads TGCGCCAGCATGGGGGGAGTGTCCTACGAGCAGTACTTC. Translated, it gives CASMGGVSYEQYF.

The V gene is TRBV7-8, the J gene TRBJ2-1; 7 bases match TRBD2. The CDR3 loop spans 18 amino acids. CDR1 and CDR2 (germline): SGHVS, FQNEAQ. The V and J ends lost 3 bases and 5 bases, in that order; junction bases with no gene match: 16. CDR3 DNA sequence: TGTGCCAGCAGCTTTATGAGGGAGGGCCCTCGAGGGGACAATGAGCAGTTCTTC. Its protein is CASSFMREGPRGDNEQFF.

The V call is TRBV19, the J call TRBJ2-4; TRBD1 aligns across 8 bases. The V segment lost 6 bases and the J segment 1 base; nucleotides outside the gene matches: 5. CDR3 length: 15 residues. The germline CDR1 and CDR2 sequences are LNHDA and SQIVND (reference sequence). The CDR3 is CASRAGGPAKNIQYF. In DNA form, the CDR3 reads TGTGCCAGTAGAGCAGGGGGCCCCGCCAAAAACATTCAGTACTTC.

This chain uses TRBV6-5 with TRBJ2-7, with D possibly called TRBD1 or TRBD2 (5 bases each). This CDR3 is 12 amino acids long. Germline assignment: CDR1 MNHEY and CDR2 SVGAGI. The V and J ends lost 1 base and 6 bases respectively, with 7 bases between them. CDR3 protein: CASSYWGSEQYF. The CDR3 DNA reads as TGTGCCAGCAGTTACTGGGGGAGCGAGCAGTACTTC.

About this clone: The sample holds other DNA sequences that translate to the same CDR3. The genes are TRBV27 and TRBJ1-3; D is undetermined. The CDR3 has 16 residues. Germline V gene lookup returns CDR1 MNHEY and CDR2 SMNVEV (reference sequence). V was shortened by 0 bases and J by 0 bases, with 9 bases between the two germline ends. CDR3 sequence: CASSLSGGSSGNTIYF. The DNA of the CDR3 is TGTGCCAGCAGTTTATCCGGCGGGAGCTCTGGAAACACCATATATTTT.

V gene TRBV10-3 combines with J gene TRBJ2-1; 11 bases fit TRBD2. This CDR3 has 17 amino acids. V gave up 1 base and J gave up 4 bases; unmatched junction bases: 6. Per the germline V gene, CDR1 is ENHRY and CDR2 is SYGVKD. The CDR3 reads CAISELLAGAAYNEQFF. CDR3 DNA sequence: TGTGCCATCAGTGAGTTACTAGCGGGAGCCGCTTACAATGAGCAGTTCTTC.

The rearrangement uses TRBV6-5 and TRBJ2-1, with 7 bases matching TRBD2. With 1 base clipped from V and 5 bases from J, the junction kept 5 bases outside the gene matches. Germline CDR1 and CDR2: MNHEY and SVGAGI. The CDR3 has 15 amino acids. CDR3 in DNA: TGTGCCAGCAGTTACTGGCTAGCGGAAGACAATGAGCAGTTCTTC. Residues: CASSYWLAEDNEQFF.

The chain joins TRBV28 to TRBJ2-7; either TRBD1 or TRBD2 may supply D (5 bases each). Germline assignment: CDR1 MDHEN and CDR2 SYDVKM. V lost 4 bases, J lost 5 bases, and 15 bases lay in between. This CDR3 contains 14 residues. The CDR3 DNA follows: TGTGCCAGCAGTTCCGGGGCTAGCAGAAACGAGCAGTACTTC. It yields the protein CASSSGASRNEQYF. Using reference TRBV28 and TRBJ2-7 for the parts outside the CDR3, the full variable domain is DVKVTQSSRYLVKRTGEKVFLECVQDMDHENMFWYRQDPGLGLRLIYFSYDVKMKEKGDIPEGYSVSREKKERFSLILESASTNQTSMYLCASSSGASRNEQYFGPGTRLTVT.

V is TRBV5-8 and J is TRBJ1-3; D remains ambiguous. Germline V gene sequence: CDR1 SGHTS, CDR2 YDEGEE. CDR3 size: 13 residues. The V end was cut by 7 bases, the J end by 2 bases, with 10 bases between. The CDR3 protein is CASRRGAGNTIYF. DNA of the CDR3: TGTGCCAGCCGTCGTGGGGCTGGAAACACCATATATTTT. Full variable domain (outside the CDR3, taken from reference TRBV5-8 and TRBJ1-3): EAGVTQSPTHLIKTRGQQATLRCSPISGHTSVYWYQQALGLGLQFLLWYDEGEERNRGNFPPRFSGRQFPNYSSELNVNALELEDSALYLCASRRGAGNTIYFGEGSWLTVV.

The J gene is TRBJ2-5, the V gene TRBV28; no clear D. This CDR3 is 14 amino acids long. Germline assignment: CDR1 MDHEN and CDR2 SYDVKM. V lost 8 bases and J lost 0, with 13 bases in between. The CDR3 DNA reads as TGTGCCAGCTGGGCGTGGGATGACCAAGAGACCCAGTACTTC. Translation: CASWAWDDQETQYF. Using reference TRBV28 and TRBJ2-5 for the parts outside the CDR3, the full variable domain is DVKVTQSSRYLVKRTGEKVFLECVQDMDHENMFWYRQDPGLGLRLIYFSYDVKMKEKGDIPEGYSVSREKKERFSLILESASTNQTSMYLCASWAWDDQETQYFGPGTRLLVL.

V is TRBV6-5 and J is TRBJ1-2; D unclear. V lost 3 bases, J lost 6 bases, and 14 bases lay in between. Germline V lookup: CDR1 MNHEY, CDR2 SVGAGI. This CDR3 contains 14 residues. CDR3 loop: CASSYAVGFDGYTF. The DNA for the CDR3 is TGTGCCAGCAGTTATGCGGTTGGGTTTGATGGCTACACCTTC.

This chain links TRBV27 with TRBJ1-2, with 9 bases fitting TRBD1. Germline V lookup: CDR1 MNHEY, CDR2 SMNVEV (reference sequence). V dropped 7 bases and J dropped 7; count of bases not matched to a gene: 16. The CDR3 extends over 16 amino acids. The CDR3: CASTLFPGQGQGGYTF. CDR3 nucleotide sequence: TGTGCCAGCACCCTGTTCCCGGGACAGGGCCAAGGTGGCTACACCTTC.

This chain connects TRBV28 to TRBJ2-1; 7 bases align to TRBD2. The CDR3 spans 16 residues. CDR1 is MDHEN, CDR2 SYDVKM, per germline. V lost 5 bases to trimming and J lost 5 bases; unmatched junction nucleotides: 12. The DNA for the CDR3 is TGTGCCAGCAGTATTCCGGGGGAGGGCCGGAACAATGAGCAGTTCTTC. Translating it yields CASSIPGEGRNNEQFF. Using reference TRBV28 and TRBJ2-1 for the parts outside the CDR3, the full variable domain is DVKVTQSSRYLVKRTGEKVFLECVQDMDHENMFWYRQDPGLGLRLIYFSYDVKMKEKGDIPEGYSVSREKKERFSLILESASTNQTSMYLCASSIPGEGRNNEQFFGPGTRLTVL.

The chain uses TRBV10-3 and TRBJ2-5, with unresolved D. The germline V gene has CDR1 ENHRY and CDR2 SYGVKD. V shed 0 bases and J shed 7 bases, with 15 bases lying between them. The CDR3 is made up of 15 amino acids. The CDR3 DNA reads TGTGCCATCAGTGAGTCTGTAGGTTACCTCGGGACCCAGTACTTC. This encodes CAISESVGYLGTQYF.

The V gene is TRBV27, the J gene TRBJ2-7, with D hard to call. Germline CDR1 and CDR2: MNHEY and SMNVEV (reference sequence). With 3 bases removed from V and 6 bases from J, the gap between germline ends came to 15 bases. This CDR3 has 14 amino acids. CDR3 sequence: CASSLGGPSPEQYF. DNA of the CDR3: TGTGCCAGCAGTTTGGGTGGGCCCTCGCCCGAGCAGTACTTC.

The chain carries TRBV15 and TRBJ2-7; the D is unclear. Germline V lookup: CDR1 LNHNV, CDR2 YYDKDF (reference sequence). CDR3 length equals 15 residues. The ends were cut back, 0 bases at V and 2 bases at J, with 11 bases in the middle. The CDR3 reads CATSREDDTAYEQYF. The CDR3 DNA reads as TGTGCCACCAGCAGAGAGGACGATACGGCCTACGAGCAGTACTTC.

The chain couples TRBV19 to TRBJ2-6; D gene uncertain. Germline V gene data show CDR1 as LNHDA and CDR2 as SQIVND (reference sequence). This CDR3 is built from 13 residues. Trimming took off 1 base at V and 12 bases at J, with 10 bases between the two ends. CDR3 bases: TGTGCCAGTAGTATAGTCCCTCTCTCCGTCCTGACTTTC. The encoded protein is CASSIVPLSVLTF.

This clone was counted a single time. The rearrangement uses TRBV29-1 and TRBJ1-2; D is possibly TRBD1 (5 bases). V lost 3 bases and J lost 3, with 17 bases in between. Germline V gene sequence: CDR1 SQVTM, CDR2 ANQGSEA. CDR3 length: 15 amino acids. CDR3 residues: CSVDPSIRGYYGYTF. CDR3 nucleotide sequence: TGCAGCGTTGATCCTAGCATCCGGGGCTACTATGGCTACACCTTC.